These T cell receptor beta chains were read from a single sample in a study of beta chain features in type 1 diabetes. Profiled with immunoSEQ multiplex PCR; TCRdb holds only in-frame clones, not every one. This table holds nearly 350,000 clones, about a tenth found once. Sequencing used central memory CD4+ T cells from blood. These receptors came from a man aged 25 to 40 with type 1 diabetes. CDR3s include the opening cysteine and the closing phenylalanine or tryptophan. A D gene is named only where the DNA matches it firmly. Only some rows state a clone size, as once, few, many or a class for expanded clones.

few,.,TRBJ2-2,TRBV29-1,12,CSGLWGTGELFF,TGCAGCGGGCTCTGGGGCACCGGGGAGCTGTTTTTT
few,.,TRBJ2-5,TRBV6-5,15,CASSPTRDGKETQYF,TGTGCCAGCAGCCCGACCCGGGACGGCAAAGAGACCCAGTACTTC
.,.,TRBJ1-2,TRBV7-2,14,CASSQESGRYGYTF,TGTGCCAGCAGCCAGGAATCGGGACGGTATGGCTACACCTTC
.,.,TRBJ1-4,TRBV6-5,14,CASRFRGTNEKLFF,TGTGCCAGCAGGTTCCGGGGAACTAATGAAAAACTGTTTTTT
.,.,TRBJ2-3,TRBV29-1,14,CSVERGDEGDTQYF,TGCAGCGTTGAGCGCGGGGACGAGGGAGATACGCAGTATTTT
few,.,TRBJ2-3,TRBV6-6,13,CASSQTSLDTQYF,TGTGCCAGCAGTCAGACTAGTCTGGATACGCAGTATTTT
.,.,TRBJ2-2,TRBV18,16,CASSPRSGGDTGELFF,TGTGCCAGCTCACCCAGGTCAGGAGGGGACACCGGGGAGCTGTTTTTT
.,.,TRBJ2-3,TRBV19,15,CASSGQAASTDTQYF,TGTGCCAGTAGTGGGCAGGCAGCTAGCACAGATACGCAGTATTTT
.,TRBD2,TRBJ2-5,TRBV6-5,16,CASSSGLAGSMGTQYF,TGTGCCAGCAGTTCAGGACTAGCGGGGTCGATGGGGACCCAGTACTTC
.,.,TRBJ2-1,TRBV30,15,CAWTQAYGSYNEQFF,TGTGCCTGGACCCAAGCCTACGGCTCCTACAATGAGCAGTTCTTC
few,TRBD2,TRBJ2-7,TRBV7-2,15,CASSLQASGGDEQYF,TGTGCCAGCAGCTTACAGGCTAGCGGAGGAGACGAGCAGTACTTC
.,TRBD2,TRBJ2-3,TRBV28,14,CASQRGGATDTQYF,TGTGCCAGCCAACGGGGGGGAGCCACAGATACGCAGTATTTT
.,.,TRBJ1-6,TRBV6-6,14,CASATRGLVSPLHF,TGTGCCAGCGCCACTCGAGGTTTGGTTTCACCCCTCCACTTT
few,TRBD2,TRBJ2-2,TRBV28,14,CASGQEGGTGELFF,TGTGCCAGCGGCCAGGAGGGAGGGACCGGGGAGCTGTTTTTT
few,.,TRBJ2-3,TRBV5-6,12,CASSGGSHTQYF,TGTGCCAGCAGCGGAGGGTCTCATACGCAGTATTTT
few,TRBD1,TRBJ2-7,TRBV6-5,14,CASSLRQGWYEQYF,TGTGCCAGCAGTCTACGACAGGGGTGGTACGAGCAGTACTTC
.,.,TRBJ1-5,TRBV5-1,15,CASSFSGEMTQPQHF,TGCGCCAGCAGCTTTTCTGGGGAAATGACTCAGCCCCAGCATTTT